This T cell receptor beta chain was identified during a study of blood T cell repertoires in COVID-19. Whole-study context: Samples representing acute and convalescent COVID-19 were sourced from the United States, Italy and Spain.

Recruited during active infection, patients (from Seattle) were subsequently followed longitudinally. In germline, CDR1 is LGHNA, CDR2 YSLEER. The CDR3 totals 15 residues. Trimming stripped 0 bases from V and 0 bases from J, with 9 bases between. Profiled with immunoSEQ multiplex PCR; TCRdb holds only in-frame clones, not every one. Of roughly 250,000 clones listed, about 85% are singletons. V and J are TRBV4-3 and TRBJ2-7, with D maybe TRBD2 (6 bases). Sequences were obtained from peripheral blood. This sequence was found in a human donor with COVID-19, enrolled during active disease. The donor label of this sample is uncertain. Here the CDR3 DNA reads TGCGCCAGCAGCCAAGAAGCTAGCGCCTCCTACGAGCAGTACTTC. Amino acid sequence: CASSQEASASYEQYF.